The present TCR beta chain was sequenced within a study of blood T cell repertoires in COVID-19. Study at large: From T cells, B-cell-depleted T cells, or PBMCs came the material, which was cDNA or gDNA.

Libraries were prepared by immunoSEQ multiplex PCR; TCRdb keeps only in-frame clonotypes and omits some of them. The sample has roughly 300,000 clones; approximately 82% are singletons. Sample: peripheral blood. This TCR derives from a woman between 45 and 60 years old with acute or convalescent COVID-19.

CDR3 loop: CATGGTSHSNQPQHF. The CDR3 coding sequence is TGTGCCACCGGGGGGACATCCCATAGCAATCAGCCCCAGCATTTT. V is TRBV2 and J is TRBJ1-5; D is perhaps TRBD1 (6 bases). The CDR3 loop spans 15 amino acids. Deletions cut 10 bases from V and 0 bases from J, with 16 bases between. Looked up from germline, CDR1 is SNHLY and CDR2 is FYNNEI.